This T cell receptor beta chain was recovered during a study of blood T cell repertoires in COVID-19. Study context: Spain, Italy and the United States supplied samples that represented acute and convalescent COVID-19. The analysed material was cDNA or gDNA that came from T cells, B-cell-depleted T cells, or PBMCs.

In the authors' methods: Estimation of nucleated cell counts was performed using reference gene primer amplification. Produced via immunoSEQ multiplex PCR; TCRdb's table is partial and in-frame only. V and J calls and clone size follow that table, whereas D and trimming were derived from the DNA. The data contain 30,000 to 45,000 clones, about 90% of them singletons. Sequencing used peripheral blood. This receptor was obtained from a man between 65 and 80 years old with acute or convalescent COVID-19.

This chain's CDR3 is CASSLDPLGGYNEQFF. Here the CDR3 DNA reads TGTGCCAGCAGCTTAGACCCACTAGGAGGTTACAATGAGCAGTTCTTC. The chain employs TRBV11-3 and TRBJ2-1, with TRBD2 as a possible D gene (5 bases). The germline V gene has CDR1 SGHNT and CDR2 YENEEA. V gave up 0 bases and J gave up 4 bases, with 13 bases separating them. This CDR3 comprises 16 residues.